The TCR beta chain under discussion was sequenced for a study of patients and donors after allogeneic stem cell transplantation. TCRdb re-analysed the RT-PCR reads in MiXCR, keeping a single row per CDR3 protein. The sample has approximately 220,000 distinct CDR3 sequences, around 41% seen once. Trimming pared 6 bases from V and 1 base from J, leaving 21 bases between. The CDR3 runs to 16 residues. The V gene's germline CDR1 is DFQATT and CDR2 SNEGSKA (reference sequence). The source is a human donor who was either an allogeneic HSCT recipient or a stem cell or donor lymphocyte infusion donor (not recorded which). It is not recorded whose cells these are; they may come from a transplant donor. This sequence joins TRBV20-1 and TRBJ1-1, with D unclear. Specimen: blood, either unsorted or a sorted T cell fraction (not recorded which). CDR3 sequence reads: CSATADKPYSNTEAFF. DNA of the CDR3: TGCAGTGCCACCGCAGACAAACCGTATTCGAACACTGAAGCTTTCTTT.